This T cell receptor beta chain was documented in a study of CD8 T cells in Susac syndrome. Comment on this clonotype: One end of the junction varies from germline; a read error may be responsible.

With random hexamers, about 0.5 to 1 ug RNA was reverse transcribed. Using its own MiXCR run on the immunoSEQ multiplex PCR reads, TCRdb lists one record per CDR3 protein. The sample yields about 430,000 distinct CDR3 sequences, 75% to 90% seen once. Source material: CD8+ T cells from PBMCs. The clonotype originates from a human donor with multiple sclerosis.

CDR3 DNA: TGTGCCAGCAGCTTAGTTGGGCAGGGGCTCTACCATGAGCAGTTCTTC. Its protein is CASSLVGQGLYHEQFF. The V gene is TRBV7-9, the J gene TRBJ2-1; D is possibly TRBD1 (6 bases). The CDR3 runs to 16 residues. Germline-derived CDR1 and CDR2 are SEHNR and FQNEAQ (reference sequence).